This TCR beta chain was obtained from a study of T cell responses to AZD1222 COVID-19 vaccine. The CDR3 is 15 amino acids. Trimming at V came to 6 bases and at J to 8 bases, leaving 7 bases not matched to a gene. In germline, CDR1 is MNHEY, CDR2 SMNVEV (reference sequence). Both about-4-week and about-12-week second-dose recipients were combined. Only a few counts were recorded for this clone. As yet, its antigen is unknown. General study findings and limits: White British people made up most donors, females outnumbered males, and clonal diversity was possibly underestimated.

Profiling relied on immunoSEQ multiplex PCR, and the TCRdb table lists in-frame clones only, not all of them. The sample carries some 79,000 clones, approximately 83% recorded once. The sequenced sample was peripheral blood, obtained 28 days after the second AZD1222 dose. This clonotype was obtained from an adult who received the AZD1222 COVID-19 vaccine. The V and J genes are TRBV27 and TRBJ1-6, with 10 bases aligning to TRBD1. The CDR3 DNA reads as TGTGCCAGCAGACCCAGACAGGGGGCCGATTCACCCCTCCACTTT. It codes for CASRPRQGADSPLHF.